Detailed here is one TCR beta chain. Its specificity is unknown. The sample belongs to a study of CD8 T cells in ankylosing spondylitis. Overall study findings and caveats: Within ankylosing spondylitis blood, a TCR beta motif made up of roughly eight highly homologous variants appeared to be characteristic.

The CDR3 covers 14 residues. Trimming took 8 bases from V and 2 from J; bases not matched to a gene: 5. CDR1 MNHNS and CDR2 SASEGT come from the germline V gene. From the 5' RACE reads, TCRdb called clonotypes with MiXCR, one entry per CDR3 protein. The top ten hold 15% to 20% of the sample, which has about 750,000 distinct CDR3 sequences, around 20% seen once. The material sequenced was blood, either unsorted or a sorted T cell fraction (not recorded which). The chain couples TRBV6-1 to TRBJ2-5; 10 bases match TRBD1. This clonotype was obtained from a male donor with ankylosing spondylitis. For the CDR3, the DNA is TGTGCCAGCCAGGGACAGGGGCGACAAGAGACCCAGTACTTC. Its protein is CASQGQGRQETQYF.